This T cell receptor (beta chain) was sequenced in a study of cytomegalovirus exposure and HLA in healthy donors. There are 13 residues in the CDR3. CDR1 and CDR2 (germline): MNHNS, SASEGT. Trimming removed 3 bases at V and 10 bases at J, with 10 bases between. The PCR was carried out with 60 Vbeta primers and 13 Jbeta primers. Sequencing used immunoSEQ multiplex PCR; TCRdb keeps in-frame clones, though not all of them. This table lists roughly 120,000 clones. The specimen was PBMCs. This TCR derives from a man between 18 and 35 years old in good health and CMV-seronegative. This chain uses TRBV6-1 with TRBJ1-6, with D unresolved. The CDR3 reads CASSEEGFSPLHF. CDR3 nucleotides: TGTGCCAGCAGTGAGGAGGGCTTCTCACCCCTCCACTTT.